This T cell receptor (beta chain) stems from a study of shared clonotypes between healthy human individuals. Notes on this clone: The antigen is unknown.

Produced via immunoSEQ multiplex PCR; TCRdb's table is partial and in-frame only. The table lists some 1 million clones, around four fifths of them singletons. The study, taken as a whole, reports: It was the non-shared clonotypes that had lower generation probabilities than clonotypes shared by all four donors. Relative to memory subsets, naive subsets generally showed larger estimated richness.

V lost 1 base to trimming and J lost 3 bases, with 13 bases between them. Germline V gene data show CDR1 as LNHDA and CDR2 as SQIVND (reference sequence). This CDR3 is built from 15 residues. This sequence joins TRBV19 and TRBJ2-7; D is tentatively TRBD1 or TRBD2 (5 bases each). Sequenced input: memory CD4+ T cells sorted from blood. Subset indicated: CD45RA-negative fraction. The sequence was collected from a man younger than 30 in good health. CDR3 amino acids: CASSIVVGALYEQYF. The DNA for the CDR3 is TGTGCCAGTAGTATAGTGGTCGGGGCTCTCTACGAGCAGTACTTC.